The entry below gives a single T cell receptor (beta chain) sequence along with its context. What it binds is unknown. The data belong to a study of radiotherapy plus CTLA-4 blockade in lung cancer. Study-wide context: Among all patients, about 19% showed objective responses, while 30% to 35% had disease control.

Chemo-refractory metastatic non-small-cell lung cancer patients received focal radiation with ipilimumab CTLA-4 blockade. The CDR3 spans 17 residues. Deletions cut 2 bases from V and 6 bases from J, with 23 bases between. Germline assignment: CDR1 SGHKS and CDR2 YYEKEE (reference sequence). The assay was immunoSEQ multiplex PCR, and TCRdb's table has in-frame clones only and misses some. Of over 85,000 clones detected, about four fifths appear once; the ten largest clones hold around 2.7%. Regarding the study as a whole: How blood T cell clones changed early, along with interferon-beta, reportedly forecast response best. Tumor-derived TCR clones expanded in blood after radiotherapy plus ipilimumab.

The V and J genes are TRBV5-5 and TRBJ1-1; possible D gene TRBD1, 6 bases. The material sequenced was peripheral blood, taken from a patient treated with radiotherapy plus ipilimumab. The receptor comes from a human donor with non-small cell lung cancer who had a partial response to radiotherapy plus ipilimumab. Some clones in this sample may be carry-over from other donors' samples. CDR3 sequence reads: CASSFKRGGIPRAEAFF. The DNA for the CDR3 is TGTGCCAGCAGCTTCAAGAGAGGGGGTATCCCGAGGGCTGAAGCTTTCTTT.